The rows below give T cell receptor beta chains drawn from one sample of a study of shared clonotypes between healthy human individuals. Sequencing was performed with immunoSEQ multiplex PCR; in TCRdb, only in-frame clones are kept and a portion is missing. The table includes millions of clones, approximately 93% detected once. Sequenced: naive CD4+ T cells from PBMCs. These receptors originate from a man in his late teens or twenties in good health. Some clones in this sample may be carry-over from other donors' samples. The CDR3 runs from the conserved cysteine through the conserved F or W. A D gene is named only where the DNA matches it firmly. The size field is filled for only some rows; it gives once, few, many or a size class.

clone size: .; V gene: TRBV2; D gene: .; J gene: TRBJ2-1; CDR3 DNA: TGTGCCAGCAGTGGGCAGGAGGCCATTTACAATGAGCAGTTCTTC; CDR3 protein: CASSGQEAIYNEQFF
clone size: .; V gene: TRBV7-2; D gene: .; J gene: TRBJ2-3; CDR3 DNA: TGTGCCAGCAGCTTTCGCCTAGGAGGGACAGATACGCAGTATTTT; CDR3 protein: CASSFRLGGTDTQYF
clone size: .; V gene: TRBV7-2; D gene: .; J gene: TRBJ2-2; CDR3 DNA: TGTGCCAGCAGCTACCCGAACACCGGGGAGCTGTTTTTT; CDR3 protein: CASSYPNTGELFF
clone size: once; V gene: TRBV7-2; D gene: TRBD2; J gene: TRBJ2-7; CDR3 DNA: TGTGCCAGCAGCTTAGGCTCTAGCGGTCCTGCCTACGAGCAGTACTTC; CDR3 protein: CASSLGSSGPAYEQYF
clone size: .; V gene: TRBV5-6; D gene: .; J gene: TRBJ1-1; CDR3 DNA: TGTGCCAGCAGCTTGGGTCCAGTACCTAACACTGAAGCTTTCTTT; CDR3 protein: CASSLGPVPNTEAFF
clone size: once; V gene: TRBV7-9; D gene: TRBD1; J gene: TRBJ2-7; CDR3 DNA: TGTGCCAGCAGTCCCGGGACAGGAGTTTTTCGGCAGTACTTC; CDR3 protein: CASSPGTGVFRQYF
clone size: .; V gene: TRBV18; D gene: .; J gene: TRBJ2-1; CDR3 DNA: TGTGCCAGCTCACCTAGTGCTTACAATGAGCAGTTCTTC; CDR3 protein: CASSPSAYNEQFF
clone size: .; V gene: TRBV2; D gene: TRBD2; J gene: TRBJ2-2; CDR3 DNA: TGTGCCAGCACGGGAGGAATGAGGGCCGGGGAGCTGTTTTTT; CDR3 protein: CASTGGMRAGELFF
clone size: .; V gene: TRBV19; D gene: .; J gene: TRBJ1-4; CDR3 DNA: TGTGCCAGTCGATCTATACGGGGGGCGCTGGACGAAATAGGGGATGAAAAACTGTTTTTT; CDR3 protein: CASRSIRGALDEIGDEKLFF
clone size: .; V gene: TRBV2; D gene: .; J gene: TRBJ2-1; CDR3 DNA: TGTGCCAGCAGCCCCCAGGGAAAGCAGTTCTTC; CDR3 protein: CASSPQGKQFF
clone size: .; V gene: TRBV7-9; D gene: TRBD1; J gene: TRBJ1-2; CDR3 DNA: TGTGCCAGCACTTCGGGGGACAGGACTGCTTATGGCTACACCTTC; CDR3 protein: CASTSGDRTAYGYTF
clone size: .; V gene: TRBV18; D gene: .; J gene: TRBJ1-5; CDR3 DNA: TGTGCCAGCTCACCTCTTTCAGATCAGCCCCAGCATTTT; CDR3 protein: CASSPLSDQPQHF
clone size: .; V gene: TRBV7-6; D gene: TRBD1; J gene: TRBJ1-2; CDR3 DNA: TGTGCCAGCAGAAACCCTTGGGACAGGGGCTATGGCTACACCTTC; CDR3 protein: CASRNPWDRGYGYTF
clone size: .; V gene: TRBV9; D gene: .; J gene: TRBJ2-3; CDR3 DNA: TGTGCCAGCAGCGTAGGAGCTGGAGGGACAGATACGCAGTATTTT; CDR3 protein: CASSVGAGGTDTQYF
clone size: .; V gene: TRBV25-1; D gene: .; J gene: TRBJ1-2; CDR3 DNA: TGTGCCAGCAGTGAACCTGACAGGAACTATGGCTACACCTTC; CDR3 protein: CASSEPDRNYGYTF
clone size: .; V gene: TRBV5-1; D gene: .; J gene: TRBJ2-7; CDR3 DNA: TGCGCCAGCAGCTTGGCCAGCAGGTACGAGCAGTACTTC; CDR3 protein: CASSLASRYEQYF
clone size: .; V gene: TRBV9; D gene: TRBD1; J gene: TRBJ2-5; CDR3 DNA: TGTGCCAGCAGCGCGACAGGGTGGGAGACCCAGTACTTC; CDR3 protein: CASSATGWETQYF
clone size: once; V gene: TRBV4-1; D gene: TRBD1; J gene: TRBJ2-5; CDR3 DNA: TGCGCCTCGAGTAGACCCGACAGGGGGTGGGAGACCCAGTACTTC; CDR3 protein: CASSRPDRGWETQYF
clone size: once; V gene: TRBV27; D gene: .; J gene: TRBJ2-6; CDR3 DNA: TGTGCCAGCAGTACTACAGGGAGCGGGGCCAACGTCCTGACTTTC; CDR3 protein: CASSTTGSGANVLTF
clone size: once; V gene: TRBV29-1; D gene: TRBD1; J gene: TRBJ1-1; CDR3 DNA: TGCAGCGGATACAGGGGCACTGAAGCTTTCTTT; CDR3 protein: CSGYRGTEAFF
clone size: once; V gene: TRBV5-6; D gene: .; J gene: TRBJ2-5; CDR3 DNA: TGTGCCAGCAGCCCCGGACAGCCCCAAGAGACCCAGTACTTC; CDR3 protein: CASSPGQPQETQYF
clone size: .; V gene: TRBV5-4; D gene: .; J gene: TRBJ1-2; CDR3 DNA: TGTGCCAGCAGCTTGCGGAGTGGCTACACCTTC; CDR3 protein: CASSLRSGYTF
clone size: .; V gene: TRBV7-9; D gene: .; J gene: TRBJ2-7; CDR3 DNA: TGTGCCAGCAGCCTGAGGGGGGAAAGCCACGAGCAGTACTTC; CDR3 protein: CASSLRGESHEQYF